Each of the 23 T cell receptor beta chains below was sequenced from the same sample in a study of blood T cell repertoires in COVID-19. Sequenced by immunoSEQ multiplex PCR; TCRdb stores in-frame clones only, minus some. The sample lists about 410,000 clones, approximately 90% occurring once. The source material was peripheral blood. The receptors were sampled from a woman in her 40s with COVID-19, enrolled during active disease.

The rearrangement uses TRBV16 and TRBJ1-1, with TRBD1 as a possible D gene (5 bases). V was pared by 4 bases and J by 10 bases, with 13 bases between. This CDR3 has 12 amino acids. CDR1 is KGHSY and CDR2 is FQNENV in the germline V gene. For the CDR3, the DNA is TGTGCCAGCAGCCCTCAGGGCCTAGGAGCTTTCTTT. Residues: CASSPQGLGAFF.

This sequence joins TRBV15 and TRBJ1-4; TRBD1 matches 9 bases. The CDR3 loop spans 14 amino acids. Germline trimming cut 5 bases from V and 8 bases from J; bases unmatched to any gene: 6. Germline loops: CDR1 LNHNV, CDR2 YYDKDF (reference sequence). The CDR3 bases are TGTGCCACCAGCTTACGGGACAGGGTGGAAAAACTGTTTTTT. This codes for CATSLRDRVEKLFF.

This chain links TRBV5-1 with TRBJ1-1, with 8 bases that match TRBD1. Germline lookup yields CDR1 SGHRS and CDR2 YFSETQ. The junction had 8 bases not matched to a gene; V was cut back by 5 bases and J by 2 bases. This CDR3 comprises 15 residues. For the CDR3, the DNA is TGCGCCAGCAGGTCCACAGGGGGGATTAACACTGAAGCTTTCTTT. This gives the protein CASRSTGGINTEAFF.

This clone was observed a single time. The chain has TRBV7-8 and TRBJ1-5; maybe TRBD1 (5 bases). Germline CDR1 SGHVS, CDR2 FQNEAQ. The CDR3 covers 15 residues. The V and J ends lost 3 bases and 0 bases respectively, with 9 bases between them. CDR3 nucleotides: TGTGCCAGCAGCTTGAGGGACTTTAGCAATCAGCCCCAGCATTTT. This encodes CASSLRDFSNQPQHF. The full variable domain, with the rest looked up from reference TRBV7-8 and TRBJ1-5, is GAGVSQSPRYKVAKRGQDVALRCDPISGHVSLFWYQQALGQGPEFLTYFQNEAQLDKSGLPSDRFFAERPEGSVSTLKIQRTQQEDSAVYLCASSLRDFSNQPQHFGDGTRLSIL.

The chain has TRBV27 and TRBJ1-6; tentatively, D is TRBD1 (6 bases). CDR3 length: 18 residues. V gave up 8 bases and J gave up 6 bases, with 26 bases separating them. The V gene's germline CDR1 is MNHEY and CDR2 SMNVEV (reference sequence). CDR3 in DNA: TGTGCCAGCCAAAAACGAACCCTTCGTGACAGGATTAATTCACCCCTCCACTTT. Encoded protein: CASQKRTLRDRINSPLHF.

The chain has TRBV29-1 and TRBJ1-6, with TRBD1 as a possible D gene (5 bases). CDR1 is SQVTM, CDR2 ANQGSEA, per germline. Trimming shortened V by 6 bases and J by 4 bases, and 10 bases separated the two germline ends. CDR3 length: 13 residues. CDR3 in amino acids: CSVAGGYNSPLHF. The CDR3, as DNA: TGCAGCGTCGCGGGGGGGTATAATTCACCCCTCCACTTT.

The CDR3, as DNA: TGTGCCAGCAGTTTATTGCAGGAGCGGGAGCAGTACTTC. Its protein is CASSLLQEREQYF. This chain links TRBV28 with TRBJ2-7, with D perhaps TRBD2 (5 bases). Germline CDR1 and CDR2: MDHEN and SYDVKM. This CDR3 has 13 amino acids. The V gene lost 1 base and the J gene lost 7 bases, with 11 bases spanning the gap. The variable domain in full, with the rest retrieved from reference TRBV28 and TRBJ2-7, is DVKVTQSSRYLVKRTGEKVFLECVQDMDHENMFWYRQDPGLGLRLIYFSYDVKMKEKGDIPEGYSVSREKKERFSLILESASTNQTSMYLCASSLLQEREQYFGPGTRLTVT.

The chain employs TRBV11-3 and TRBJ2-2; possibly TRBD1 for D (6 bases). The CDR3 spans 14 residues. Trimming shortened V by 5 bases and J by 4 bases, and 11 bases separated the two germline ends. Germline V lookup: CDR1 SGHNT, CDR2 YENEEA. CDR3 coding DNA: TGTGCCAGCAGCCCCCCAGGGGTCACCGGGGAGCTGTTTTTT. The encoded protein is CASSPPGVTGELFF.

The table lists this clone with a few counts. The CDR3 is CASSLAAGGPYEQYF. The CDR3 region has the DNA TGTGCCAGCAGCTTAGCGGCAGGGGGCCCCTACGAGCAGTACTTC. The chain carries TRBV13 and TRBJ2-7, with TRBD1 matching 8 bases. CDR1 is PRHDT, CDR2 FYEKMQ, per germline (reference sequence). The CDR3 covers 15 residues. J gave up 2 bases and V 1 base, and 4 bases lay outside the gene matches.

The DNA for the CDR3 is TGCGCCAGCAGCCATCCTGATATCCGGACAGGGTACACTGAAGCTTTCTTT. It specifies CASSHPDIRTGYTEAFF. The gene calls are TRBV4-1 and TRBJ1-1; 8 bases agree with TRBD1. Germline CDR1 is MGHRA and CDR2 is YSYEKL. The CDR3 sequence is 17 residues long. Trimming cost V 3 bases and J 3 bases; bases outside gene matches: 12.

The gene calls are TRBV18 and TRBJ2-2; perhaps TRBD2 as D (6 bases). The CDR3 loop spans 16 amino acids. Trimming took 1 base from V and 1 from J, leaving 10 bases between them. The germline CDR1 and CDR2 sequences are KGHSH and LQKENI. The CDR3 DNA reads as TGTGCCAGCTCACCACGATCCGGGGGGAACACCGGGGAGCTGTTTTTT. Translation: CASSPRSGGNTGELFF.

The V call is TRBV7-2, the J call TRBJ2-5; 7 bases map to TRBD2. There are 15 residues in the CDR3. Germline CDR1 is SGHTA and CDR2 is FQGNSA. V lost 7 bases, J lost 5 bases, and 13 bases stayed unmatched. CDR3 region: CASTHWGGGGETQYF. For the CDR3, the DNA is TGTGCCAGCACCCACTGGGGCGGGGGAGGGGAGACCCAGTACTTC.

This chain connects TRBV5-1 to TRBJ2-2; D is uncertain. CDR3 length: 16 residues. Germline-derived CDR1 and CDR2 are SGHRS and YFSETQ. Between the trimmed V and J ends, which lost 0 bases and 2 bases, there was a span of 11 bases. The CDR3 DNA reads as TGCGCCAGCAGCTTGGCTGGGCCCTCTAACACCGGGGAGCTGTTTTTT. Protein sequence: CASSLAGPSNTGELFF.

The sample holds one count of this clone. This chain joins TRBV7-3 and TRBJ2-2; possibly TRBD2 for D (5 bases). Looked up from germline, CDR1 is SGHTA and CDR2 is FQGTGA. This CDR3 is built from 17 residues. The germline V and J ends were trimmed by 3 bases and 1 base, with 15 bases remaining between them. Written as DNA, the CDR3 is TGTGCCAGCAGCTTGAGCGTCCCCGGGAAGAACACCGGGGAGCTGTTTTTT. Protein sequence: CASSLSVPGKNTGELFF.

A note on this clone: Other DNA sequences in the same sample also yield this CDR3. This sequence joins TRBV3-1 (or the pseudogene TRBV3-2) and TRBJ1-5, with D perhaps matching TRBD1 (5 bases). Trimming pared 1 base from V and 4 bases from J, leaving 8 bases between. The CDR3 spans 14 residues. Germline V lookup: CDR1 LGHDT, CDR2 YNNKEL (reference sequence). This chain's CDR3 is CASSQGGGNQPQHF. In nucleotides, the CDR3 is TGTGCCAGCAGCCAAGGGGGGGGAAATCAGCCCCAGCATTTT.

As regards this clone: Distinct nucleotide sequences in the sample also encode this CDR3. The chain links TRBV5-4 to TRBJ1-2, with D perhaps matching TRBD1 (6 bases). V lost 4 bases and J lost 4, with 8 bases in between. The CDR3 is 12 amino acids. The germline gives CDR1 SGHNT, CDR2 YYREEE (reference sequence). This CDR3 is CASSLDSYGYTF. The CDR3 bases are TGTGCCAGCAGCCTGGACAGCTATGGCTACACCTTC.

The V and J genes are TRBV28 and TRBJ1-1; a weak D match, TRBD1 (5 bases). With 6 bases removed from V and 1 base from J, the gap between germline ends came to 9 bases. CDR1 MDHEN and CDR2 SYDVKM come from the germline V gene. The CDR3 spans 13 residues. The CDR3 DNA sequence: TGTGCCAGCAGGCGGCAGGGGAACACTGAAGCTTTCTTT. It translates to CASRRQGNTEAFF.

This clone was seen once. CDR3 loop: CASSLNPGGSEGYTF. The CDR3 DNA reads TGTGCCAGCAGCTTGAATCCGGGGGGCTCGGAGGGCTACACCTTC. The gene calls are TRBV5-4 and TRBJ1-2; a weak D match, TRBD1 (6 bases). The V gene lost 1 base and the J gene lost 8 bases, with 18 bases spanning the gap. Germline CDR1 and CDR2: SGHNT and YYREEE (reference sequence). The length of the CDR3 is 15 residues.

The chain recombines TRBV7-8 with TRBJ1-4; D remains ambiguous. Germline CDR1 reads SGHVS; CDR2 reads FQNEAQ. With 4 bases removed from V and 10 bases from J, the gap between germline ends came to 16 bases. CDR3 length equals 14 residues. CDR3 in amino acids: CASSSGREGRKLFF. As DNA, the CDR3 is TGTGCCAGCAGCTCGGGCCGGGAGGGAAGAAAACTGTTTTTT.

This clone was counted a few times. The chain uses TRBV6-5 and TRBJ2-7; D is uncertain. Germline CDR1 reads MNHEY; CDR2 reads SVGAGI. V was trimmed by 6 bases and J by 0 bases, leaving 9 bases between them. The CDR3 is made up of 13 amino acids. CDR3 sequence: CASRPNFSYEQYF. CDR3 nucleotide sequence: TGTGCCAGCAGGCCAAACTTCTCCTACGAGCAGTACTTC.

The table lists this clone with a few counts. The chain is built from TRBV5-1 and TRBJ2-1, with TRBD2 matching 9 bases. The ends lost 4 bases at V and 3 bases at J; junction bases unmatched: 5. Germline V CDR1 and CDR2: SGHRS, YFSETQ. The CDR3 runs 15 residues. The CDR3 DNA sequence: TGCGCCAGCAGCCAGGGACTAGCCCTCTACAATGAGCAGTTCTTC. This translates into CASSQGLALYNEQFF.

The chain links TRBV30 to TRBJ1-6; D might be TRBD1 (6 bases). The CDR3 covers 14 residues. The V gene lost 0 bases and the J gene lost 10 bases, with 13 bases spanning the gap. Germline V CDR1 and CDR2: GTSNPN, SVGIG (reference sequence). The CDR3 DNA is TGTGCCTGGAGTGTACGCAGGGGCAAATCACCCCTCCACTTT. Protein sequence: CAWSVRRGKSPLHF.

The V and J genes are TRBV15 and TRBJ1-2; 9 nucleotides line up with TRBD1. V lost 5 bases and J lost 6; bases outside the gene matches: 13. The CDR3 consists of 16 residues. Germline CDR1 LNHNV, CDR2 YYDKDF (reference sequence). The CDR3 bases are TGTGCCACCAGCCCCGACCCGGGACAGGGTTTTAATGGCTACACCTTC. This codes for CATSPDPGQGFNGYTF.